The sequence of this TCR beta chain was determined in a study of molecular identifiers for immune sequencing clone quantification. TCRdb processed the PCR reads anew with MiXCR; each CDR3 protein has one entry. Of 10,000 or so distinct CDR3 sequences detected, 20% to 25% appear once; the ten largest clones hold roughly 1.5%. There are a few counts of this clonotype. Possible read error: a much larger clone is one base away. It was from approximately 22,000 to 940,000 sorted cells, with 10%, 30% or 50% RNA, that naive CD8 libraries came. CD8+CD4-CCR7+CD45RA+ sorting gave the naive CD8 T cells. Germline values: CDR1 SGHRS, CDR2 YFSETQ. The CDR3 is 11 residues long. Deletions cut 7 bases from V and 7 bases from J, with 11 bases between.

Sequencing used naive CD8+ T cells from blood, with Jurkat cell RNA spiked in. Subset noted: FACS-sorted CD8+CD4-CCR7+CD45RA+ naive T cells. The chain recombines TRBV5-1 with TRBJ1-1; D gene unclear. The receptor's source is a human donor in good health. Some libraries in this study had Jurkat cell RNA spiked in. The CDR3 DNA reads TGCGCCAGCCAAGAGGGAGGTGAAGCTTTCTTT. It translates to CASQEGGEAFF. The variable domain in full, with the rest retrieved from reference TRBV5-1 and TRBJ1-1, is KAGVTQTPRYLIKTRGQQVTLSCSPISGHRSVSWYQQTPGQGLQFLFEYFSETQRNKGNFPGRFSGRQFSNSRSEMNVSTLELGDSALYLCASQEGGEAFFGQGTRLTVV.